This record covers a single TCR beta chain. The antigen it binds to is not known. No clone much larger than this one lies a single base away; base qualities are absent. The 35 to 40 donors, aged about 6 to 95 years, were systemically healthy Caucasian individuals from Russia. Each donor gave ten milliliters of peripheral blood, collected into EDTA-treated Vacutainer tubes. Ficoll-Paque density-gradient centrifugation was used to isolate PBMCs, with at least 6.5 million obtained per sample. Total RNA, at least 6 micrograms per sample, was extracted from PBMCs with Trizol reagent. For every donor, an aliquot of PBMCs went through flow cytometry to measure the percentages of naive CD45RAhigh/CD27high T cells. Libraries came from 5' RACE. The data were produced on an Illumina HiSeq 2500. A second PCR of roughly 7 to 12 cycles was run with a J-beta primer mix and a sample-barcoded 5' primer. Each TCR beta cDNA molecule received a unique molecular identifier from a template-switch 5' adaptor carrying 12 random nucleotides. At least 3 million CDR3-containing paired-end reads were obtained from each sample. First-strand cDNA was synthesized from all RNA with the Mint cDNA synthesis kit, primed by a TRBC-specific oligonucleotide. After uracil-DNA glycosylase treatment, a first 18-cycle PCR used universal primers M1SS and BC2_uni_R on all cDNA. In the authors' own workflow: For normalization, 1 million high-quality reads were randomly selected from each sample, with every read carrying a distinct molecular identifier. Reads sharing molecular identifiers were discarded rather than binned into consensus sequences. CDR3 identification, clonotype clustering and error correction used MiTCR with a Q25 quality threshold and the strictest error-elimination algorithm. A nonparametric unseen species model using Euler transformation provided a lower-bound estimate of total TCR beta diversity. TCRdb applied fastp at Q25 and MiXCR to the public reads, then kept only in-frame beta chains. Entries that share a CDR3 protein sequence are merged under the most common genes and DNA. None of the V and J calls come from the authors' own analysis; TCRdb made them. The sample table lists 900,000 to 950,000 distinct CDR3 sequences, about 28% of them with a count of one. The biggest ten clones account for 9.5% to 13% of the sample.

Trimming at the junction amounts to 3 bases on V and 9 bases on J, and the germline ends lie 18 bases apart. The CDR3, cysteine through phenylalanine, is 15 amino acids long. Left in the record is the CDR3 DNA by itself, 45 bases read in frame from the first base. For CDR1 and CDR2, the germline V gene lists MDHEN and SYDVKM. The entry originates in a study of blood T cells in healthy people across ages (dated by TCRdb to the mid-2010s). With regard to the full study: In model experiments, template switching captured about one uniquely barcoded TCR beta cDNA molecule for every two T cells. To track age-related changes in TCR beta repertoire diversity, the study relied on deep sequencing normalized with unique cDNA molecular identifiers. Donors were grouped into four age groups: young (average 16 years), middle-aged (less than 40), aged (around 62) and long-lived (about 90). For two donors (one aged 18 to 29 and one aged 80 or older), the study analyzed two additional independent replicas of 1 million unique cDNA reads from the same blood draw.

Paper-wide results and their limitations: Compared with the aged group, more naive CD4+ T cells, fewer expanded clones and increased TCR diversity were shown by the long-lived group, suggesting age selection. The CMV infection status of donors was not known, potentially confounding age-related changes in expanded clonotypes. Conclusive comparison of naive and antigen-experienced compartments was prevented by the profiling of bulk unsorted PBMCs. Observed TCR beta diversity per million T cells fell roughly linearly with age, and a significant reduction was already apparent by age about 38. Estimates of total diversity based on one million sequenced T cells were considered lower bounds and underestimates. A strong correlation was found between observed TCR beta diversity and the percentage of naive T cells measured by flow cytometry.

These same data were also listed under a study on T cells of mothers and their children. As that second paper reports: The donors were nine systemically healthy Caucasian individuals, made up of three mothers and their six children. cDNA synthesis used all of the extracted RNA, with roughly 1.6 ug of RNA in each 15 ul reaction. In the second PCR, sample barcodes and 2-4 random nucleotides were introduced via the M1S primer. More than 9 million TCR beta CDR3 reads were obtained from each mother, and some 3.2 million reads were obtained from each child. Thymic selection shapes the output of TCR recombination in a similar way in related and unrelated pairs, and inherited differences have a minor effect. Related mother-child pairs always showed normalized repertoire overlap that was slightly higher than in unrelated mother-child pairs, though the difference was never significant. No persistent microchimeric T cell clones were detected, at a sensitivity of roughly 100 clones per million clonotypes. To look for features that set related mother-child pairs apart from unrelated individuals, the researchers ran deep NGS to compare the TCR beta repertoires of mothers and children. On average, the children were roughly 11 +/- 4 years old, while the mothers were roughly 36 +/- 4 years old. After adapters were ligated using NEBNext reagents, the libraries underwent 100+100 nt paired-end sequencing on an Illumina HiSeq 2000. To prevent cross-contamination, the mother and child libraries were prepared a month apart and were sequenced in separate runs. Between about 500,000 and 2,300,000 distinct TCR beta clonotypes were identified per donor. Naive TCR beta clonotypes were estimated from low-frequency clonotypes matched to each donor's FACS-determined naive share, without sorting.

Input material: blood. The V gene is TRBV28 and the J gene is TRBJ1-5; the D gene cannot be named for sure. The TCR was taken from a woman in her thirties or forties in good health. DNA sequence: TGTGCCAGCAGTTTCTCCGGTGACGGCCGTAGGCCCCAGCATTTT. Translation gives CASSFSGDGRRPQHF. This CDR3, with the reference TRBV28 and TRBJ1-5 proteins standing in past its ends, gives the full variable domain DVKVTQSSRYLVKRTGEKVFLECVQDMDHENMFWYRQDPGLGLRLIYFSYDVKMKEKGDIPEGYSVSREKKERFSLILESASTNQTSMYLCASSFSGDGRRPQHFGDGTRLSIL.